This T cell receptor (beta chain) was sequenced in a study of graft-versus-host responses after intestinal transplantation. Study background: Once they had received anti-thymocyte globulin induction, all recipients took tacrolimus and steroids for approximately 3 years.

This CDR3 spans 17 amino acids. Germline CDR1 is SGDLS and CDR2 is YYNGEE. The J segment lost 4 bases and the V segment lost 1 base, leaving 6 bases of the junction unmatched. Concerning this clone itself: The antigen remains undetermined.

Study-wide results and caveats: Graft-versus-host to host-versus-graft clonal ratios in allografts were high in patients with graft-donor T cell macrochimerism. GvH clonotypes were identified within recipient marrow, with a subset emerging first in ileum or blood.

Here immunoSEQ multiplex PCR was the method, and the copy in TCRdb shows in-frame clones only, minus some. The sample holds 45,000 to 65,000 clones, around 92% seen once. The TCR comes from a human donor who was the organ donor for an intestinal transplant. The rearrangement joins TRBV9 to TRBJ2-1; 12 bases map to TRBD2. The specimen comprised unstimulated CD4+ T cells sorted from spleen or lymph node cells, sampled before transplant. The CDR3 sequence is CASSVHPSGGAYNEQFF. For the CDR3, the DNA is TGTGCCAGCAGCGTACACCCTAGCGGGGGGGCATACAATGAGCAGTTCTTC.